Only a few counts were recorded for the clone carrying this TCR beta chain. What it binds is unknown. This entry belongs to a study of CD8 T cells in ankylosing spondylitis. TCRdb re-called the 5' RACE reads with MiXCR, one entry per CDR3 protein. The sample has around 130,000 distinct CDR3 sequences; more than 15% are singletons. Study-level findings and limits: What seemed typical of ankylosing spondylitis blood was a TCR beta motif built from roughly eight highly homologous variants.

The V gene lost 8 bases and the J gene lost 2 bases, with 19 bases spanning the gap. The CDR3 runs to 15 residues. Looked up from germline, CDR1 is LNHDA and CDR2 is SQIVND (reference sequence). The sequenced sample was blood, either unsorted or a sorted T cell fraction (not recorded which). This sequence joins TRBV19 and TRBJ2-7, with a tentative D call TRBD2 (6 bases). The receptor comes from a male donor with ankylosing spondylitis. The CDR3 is CASQEGQSTTYEQYF. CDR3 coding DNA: TGTGCCAGTCAGGAGGGCCAATCTACAACCTACGAGCAGTACTTC.